Listed below are T cell receptor beta chains from one sample, sequenced in a study of T-cell memory formation after mild COVID-19. TCRdb called the 5' RACE reads again in MiXCR, with one record for every CDR3 protein. The data contain about 160,000 distinct CDR3 sequences, 31% of them singletons. The sequenced sample consisted of PBMCs or a T cell subset sorted from them (not recorded which). Receptors originate from an adult woman who had mild COVID-19 (a few samples of this study predate the infection). Cell type and time point are not known. CDR3s leave out the opening cysteine and the closing phenylalanine or tryptophan. Each record gives: J gene, V gene, CDR3 protein.

J gene: TRBJ2-7; V gene: TRBV7-6; CDR3 protein: ASSSTPGPGEQY
J gene: TRBJ2-5; V gene: TRBV5-1; CDR3 protein: ARGQGMRETQY
J gene: TRBJ1-1; V gene: TRBV4-1; CDR3 protein: ASSLTGEGSTEAF
J gene: TRBJ2-5; V gene: TRBV7-2; CDR3 protein: ASSHRQGLGTQY
J gene: TRBJ2-1; V gene: TRBV4-2; CDR3 protein: ASSPPGTNNEQF
J gene: TRBJ2-1; V gene: TRBV6-5; CDR3 protein: ASSYESSSYNEQF
J gene: TRBJ2-2; V gene: TRBV6-2/TRBV6-3; CDR3 protein: ASSIPGLAGDTGELF
J gene: TRBJ2-1; V gene: TRBV4-2; CDR3 protein: ASSQTSGGHNEQF
J gene: TRBJ1-5; V gene: TRBV7-6; CDR3 protein: ASSLGVRDSNQPQH
J gene: TRBJ2-7; V gene: TRBV7-2; CDR3 protein: ASSLQPSWEQY
J gene: TRBJ2-2; V gene: TRBV7-2; CDR3 protein: ASSLRSANTGELL
J gene: TRBJ2-1; V gene: TRBV7-2; CDR3 protein: ASSSGQHEQF
J gene: TRBJ2-1; V gene: TRBV12-3/TRBV12-4; CDR3 protein: ASRGTGGIEQF
J gene: TRBJ2-1; V gene: TRBV9; CDR3 protein: ASSVGTGRNEQF
J gene: TRBJ2-1; V gene: TRBV7-9; CDR3 protein: ASSPGTSVNEQF
J gene: TRBJ2-3; V gene: TRBV29-1; CDR3 protein: SGQLAGEDTQY
J gene: TRBJ1-2; V gene: TRBV5-1; CDR3 protein: ASSQLTPDYGYT